This is a list of T cell receptor beta chains from one sample in a study of cytomegalovirus exposure and HLA in healthy donors. Sequencing used immunoSEQ multiplex PCR; TCRdb keeps in-frame clones, though not all of them. Altogether 200,000 or so clones are present, approximately 82% being singletons, with the ten largest covering 2.1%. Input material: PBMCs. The source is a woman younger than 35 in good health and CMV-seropositive. Both conserved end residues are part of each CDR3. The D gene is left open where the match is weak. Where a row states a size, it is once, few, many or the class of an expanded clone; other rows omit it.

>.|TRBV29-1|TRBJ2-2|.
TGCAGCGTTGACGAGGTTGGCAACACCGGGGAGCTGTTTTTT
CSVDEVGNTGELFF
>.|TRBV5-1|TRBJ2-3|TRBD2
TGCGCCAGCAGCACTCCTAGCGGGGGGCAGATAGATACGCAGTATTTT
CASSTPSGGQIDTQYF
>few|TRBV7-2|TRBJ1-2|TRBD1
TGTGCCAGCAGCTTGGCGGCAGGGGGAAATACGCGCTACACCTTC
CASSLAAGGNTRYTF
>.|TRBV4-1|TRBJ2-4|TRBD1
TGCGCCAGCAGCCAAGAAGGGACAGGGGGTAAAAACATTCAGTACTTC
CASSQEGTGGKNIQYF
>.|TRBV11-2|TRBJ2-3|.
TGTGCCAGCAGCTTGGGGAATAGCGCAGATACGCAGTATTTT
CASSLGNSADTQYF
>.|TRBV15|TRBJ2-3|.
TGTGCCACCAGCAGTGCTCGGGGGAGCACAGATACGCAGTATTTT
CATSSARGSTDTQYF
>.|TRBV30|TRBJ2-1|.
TGTGCCTGCTCGACCCTGGGGGGAGGCAATGAGCAGTTCTTC
CACSTLGGGNEQFF
>.|TRBV19|TRBJ2-2|TRBD1
TGTGCCGGCAGGGGGCGTACAACCGGGGAGCTGTTTTTT
CAGRGRTTGELFF
>.|TRBV2|TRBJ2-3|TRBD2
TGTGCCAGCACTGGACTAGCGGGGGGCACAGATACGCAGTATTTT
CASTGLAGGTDTQYF
>.|TRBV9|TRBJ2-2|.
TGTGCCAGCAGCGGAGGCACCGGGGAGCTGTTTTTT
CASSGGTGELFF
>.|TRBV4-1|TRBJ2-1|.
TGCGCCAGCAGTGATACGGCCGGGACTGGATACAATGAGCAGTTCTTC
CASSDTAGTGYNEQFF
>.|TRBV11-2|TRBJ1-2|.
TGTGCCAGCAGCCCGATAGCTAACTATGGCTACACCTTC
CASSPIANYGYTF
>.|TRBV7-3|TRBJ2-5|TRBD2
TGTGCCAGCAGCTTAACTTCCACTAGCGGGGGTCAAGAGACCCAGTACTTC
CASSLTSTSGGQETQYF
>.|TRBV10-2|TRBJ2-7|.
TGCGCCAGCAGTGTTGCAGGAGGTTTGGAGCAGTACTTC
CASSVAGGLEQYF
>.|TRBV18|TRBJ2-1|TRBD2
TGTGCCAGCTCGCCCCGGTTGGTAGCGGGGGGAGACAATGAGCAGTTCTTC
CASSPRLVAGGDNEQFF
>.|TRBV9|TRBJ2-1|TRBD2
TGTGCCAGCAGCGTAGCTAGCGGGGGGCCCAACAATGAGCAGTTCTTC
CASSVASGGPNNEQFF
>.|TRBV7-2|TRBJ2-5|.
TGTGCCAGCAGCGCCAGCGGATGGTACCAAGAGACCCAGTACTTC
CASSASGWYQETQYF
>few|TRBV29-1|TRBJ2-7|.
TGCAGCGTACTGAAGGTCGGAGCCTACGAGCAGTACTTC
CSVLKVGAYEQYF
>.|TRBV4-1|TRBJ2-3|.
TGCGCCAGCAGCCAAGACGGGACGGGACTCTCAAGGGATACGCAGTATTTT
CASSQDGTGLSRDTQYF
>once|TRBV6-6|TRBJ2-7|.
TGTTCCAGCAGGGGACTGGTGGGCTCCTACGAGCAGTACTTC
CSSRGLVGSYEQYF
>.|TRBV27|TRBJ1-6|TRBD1
TGTGCCAGCTTCGGGACAGGGGGTAATTCACCCCTCCACTTT
CASFGTGGNSPLHF
>.|TRBV9|TRBJ2-3|.
TGTGCCAGCAGCGTAGGGCTCCCCACAGATACGCAGTATTTT
CASSVGLPTDTQYF
>.|TRBV14|TRBJ2-5|TRBD2
TGTGCCAGCAGCCTAGCGGGGGCTCAAGAGACCCAGTACTTC
CASSLAGAQETQYF
>.|TRBV12-5|TRBJ1-1|TRBD1
TGTGCTAGTGGTTTTAATACAGGGGAGAGGACTGAAGCTTTCTTT
CASGFNTGERTEAFF
>few|TRBV19|TRBJ2-1|.
TGTGCCAGTAGTGAAGGCGGGTCCTACAATGAGCAGTTCTTC
CASSEGGSYNEQFF
>.|TRBV4-1|TRBJ1-2|.
TGCGCCAGCAGCCGGAGCCTCGGGGTCAACTATGGCTACACCTTC
CASSRSLGVNYGYTF
>.|TRBV5-1|TRBJ1-5|TRBD1
TGCGCCAGCAGCGTAGGGACAGAAAATCAGCCCCAGCATTTT
CASSVGTENQPQHF
>.|TRBV9|TRBJ1-5|TRBD1
TGTGCCAGCAGCTTAGATGGACAGGGGAATCAGCCCCAGCATTTT
CASSLDGQGNQPQHF
>.|TRBV7-2|TRBJ1-1|TRBD1
TGTGCCAGCAGACCTAACAGGGGAAGCACTGAAGCTTTCTTT
CASRPNRGSTEAFF
>.|TRBV19|TRBJ1-6|.
TGTGCCAGTAGTATCTCCCGGGGTTCCTATAATTCACCCCTCCACTTT
CASSISRGSYNSPLHF
>.|TRBV30|TRBJ1-2|.
TGTGCCTGGAGTGCTTTTGGGCGAAGGGGCTACACCTTC
CAWSAFGRRGYTF
>.|TRBV10-1|TRBJ2-2|.
TGCGCCAGCAGCCCCGACACCGGGGAGCTGTTTTTT
CASSPDTGELFF
>.|TRBV10-3|TRBJ2-1|TRBD2
TGTGCCATCAGTGCCGGGACTAGCGGGGGGGGTTATAATGAGCAGTTCTTC
CAISAGTSGGGYNEQFF
>.|TRBV6-1|TRBJ2-1|TRBD2
TGTGCCAGCAAGGCTAGCGGGGCCTACAATGAGCAGTTCTTC
CASKASGAYNEQFF
>.|TRBV5-1|TRBJ2-7|TRBD2
TGCGCCAGCAGCTTGCTAGCGGGGGTCCAAGTCTACGAGCAGTATTTC
CASSLLAGVQVYEQYF
>.|TRBV11-2|TRBJ2-5|.
TGTGCCAGCAGCTTCGTAGCGGAGAAAGAGACCCAGTACTTC
CASSFVAEKETQYF
>.|TRBV11-2|TRBJ2-7|.
TGTGCCAGCAGCCCCCCGGAGGTTACCTACGAGCAGTACTTC
CASSPPEVTYEQYF
>.|TRBV7-6|TRBJ1-5|.
TGTGCCAGCAGCTTAGCGTCAAGCCAGCCCCAGCATTTT
CASSLASSQPQHF
>once|TRBV9|TRBJ2-2|TRBD2
TGTGCCAGCAGCGTAAGGTCAGCGGGGACCGGGGAGCTGTTTTTT
CASSVRSAGTGELFF
>.|TRBV4-2|TRBJ2-1|TRBD1
TGTGCCAGCAGCTGGCGGAGACAGGGCGACAATGAGCAGTTCTTC
CASSWRRQGDNEQFF
>.|TRBV5-1|TRBJ1-2|TRBD1
TGCGCCAGCATGGAAGGGGGCGCGAACTATGGCTACACCTTC
CASMEGGANYGYTF
>.|TRBV7-3|TRBJ2-1|.
TGTGCCAGCAGCTCCCGGGGGGCGGCGGGGAATGAGCAGTTCTTC
CASSSRGAAGNEQFF